These 32 T cell receptor beta chains were sequenced from one sample in a study of CD8+ T cells in alopecia areata. Treatment specified: oral pan-JAK inhibitor, 5-10 mg twice daily. The sequencing template was cDNA reverse transcribed from extracted RNA. Some clones are missing from TCRdb's copy, which holds only in-frame ones; the method was immunoSEQ multiplex PCR. The sample lists some 200,000 clones; about 60% were seen once. Sequenced here: CD8+ T cells sorted from blood, sampled at week 24, from a patient treated with tofacitinib. The source is a human donor with alopecia areata.

The V call is TRBV5-6, the J call TRBJ1-2; 7 bases agree with TRBD1. The CDR3 extends over 14 amino acids. V lost 3 bases, J lost 1 base, and 3 bases stayed unmatched. Germline V gene data show CDR1 as SGHDT and CDR2 as YYEEEE. The CDR3 protein is CASSSGQVNYGYTF. DNA of the CDR3: TGTGCCAGCAGCTCCGGACAGGTTAACTATGGCTACACCTTC.

In the case of this clone: At the DNA level, this CDR3 is encoded by other sequences in the same sample as well. The V call is TRBV29-1, the J call TRBJ2-3, with 15 bases matching TRBD2. The CDR3 is 16 residues long. V was clipped by 7 bases and J by 5 bases; unmatched bases: 10. Germline loops: CDR1 SQVTM, CDR2 ANQGSEA. The CDR3 DNA reads TGCAGCGCCCTGGGACTAGCGGGGGGTTCTGAAGATACGCAGTATTTT. This codes for CSALGLAGGSEDTQYF.

To note about this clone: Other nucleotide sequences in the sample specify the same CDR3. The chain joins TRBV11-2 to TRBJ1-5; weak D call: TRBD1 (6 bases). The germline V gene encodes CDR1 SGHAT and CDR2 FQNNGV. The germline V and J ends were trimmed by 1 base and 2 bases, with 6 bases remaining between them. This CDR3 region has 14 residues. The CDR3 sequence is CASSLGQGNQPQHF. In DNA form, the CDR3 reads TGTGCCAGCAGCTTAGGACAGGGCAATCAGCCCCAGCATTTT.

This clone has a handful of counts. V is TRBV4-2 and J is TRBJ2-1; TRBD2 matches at 11 bases. Germline CDR1 LGHNA, CDR2 YNFKEQ. V trimming: 0 bases; J trimming: 10 bases; junction bases outside the gene matches: 5. The CDR3 has 15 amino acids. The CDR3 here is CASSQDWTSGLEQFF. The CDR3 region has the DNA TGTGCCAGCAGCCAAGATTGGACTAGCGGGTTGGAGCAGTTCTTC.

The rearrangement joins TRBV27 to TRBJ2-7; a possible D gene is TRBD2 (7 bases). The ends were cut back, 5 bases at V and 3 bases at J, with 14 bases in the middle. Germline V gives CDR1 MNHEY, CDR2 SMNVEV (reference sequence). The CDR3 loop spans 14 amino acids. The CDR3 DNA follows: TGTGCCAGCAGTCCCCGGGGGGCCAACTACGAGCAGTACTTC. Its protein is CASSPRGANYEQYF.

The genes are TRBV25-1 and TRBJ2-2; D perhaps matches TRBD2 (6 bases). The CDR3 runs 15 residues. V was cut by 2 bases and J by 4 bases, with 11 bases left in between. The germline CDR1 and CDR2 sequences are MGHDK and SYGVNS. The CDR3 region has the DNA TGTGCCAGCAGTGAAGGGGGACTTGGCACCGGGGAGCTGTTTTTT. Translating it yields CASSEGGLGTGELFF.

This clone was observed a handful of times. The rearrangement joins TRBV30 to TRBJ2-2; TRBD2 matches 9 bases. With 5 bases clipped from V and 7 bases from J, the junction kept 8 bases outside the gene matches. This CDR3 region has 14 residues. Germline V gene sequence: CDR1 GTSNPN, CDR2 SVGIG (reference sequence). For the CDR3, the DNA is TGTGCCTGGGACCCTCCTAGCGGGGACGGGGAGCTGTTTTTT. It translates to CAWDPPSGDGELFF.

CDR3 amino acids: CASSSEAGSGNTIYF. The DNA of the CDR3 is TGTGCCAGCAGCTCAGAGGCGGGCTCTGGAAACACCATATATTTT. The rearrangement joins TRBV11-2 to TRBJ1-3; D is undetermined. Deletions cut 4 bases from V and 0 bases from J, with 10 bases between. The CDR3 loop spans 15 amino acids. Germline assignment: CDR1 SGHAT and CDR2 FQNNGV.

The rearrangement uses TRBV5-4 and TRBJ2-5; 13 bases map to TRBD2. The junction had 4 bases not matched to a gene; V was cut back by 4 bases and J by 4 bases. This CDR3 spans 15 amino acids. CDR1 and CDR2 from the germline V gene are SGHNT and YYREEE (reference sequence). CDR3 DNA: TGTGCCAGCAGCAGGACTAGCGGGGGCCGAGAGACCCAGTACTTC. Translating gives CASSRTSGGRETQYF. The whole variable domain, remainder taken from reference TRBV5-4 and TRBJ2-5, is ETGVTQSPTHLIKTRGQQVTLRCSSQSGHNTVSWYQQALGQGPQFIFQYYREEENGRGNFPPRFSGLQFPNYSSELNVNALELDDSALYLCASSRTSGGRETQYFGPGTRLLVL.

V gene TRBV29-1 combines with J gene TRBJ2-7; D call uncertain. Per germline, CDR1 SQVTM and CDR2 ANQGSEA. V was trimmed by 6 bases and J by 2 bases, leaving 8 bases between them. The CDR3 runs 11 residues. This CDR3 reads CSVEEAYEQYF. The CDR3 coding sequence is TGCAGCGTCGAGGAAGCCTACGAGCAGTACTTC.

V usage is TRBV30 and J usage is TRBJ1-2; D remains unclear. The germline CDR1 and CDR2 sequences are GTSNPN and SVGIG (reference sequence). V gave up 3 bases and J gave up 7 bases, with 15 bases separating them. The CDR3 length is 13 residues. Written as DNA, the CDR3 is TGTGCCTGGAGATACGAGGAGTTGGGTGGCTACACCTTC. It specifies CAWRYEELGGYTF.

The CDR3 bases are TGTGCCAGCAGCCCCTTGAGTCCAGGGCTTGTTAGCGCCAAAAACATTCAGTACTTC. Protein sequence: CASSPLSPGLVSAKNIQYF. This chain links TRBV7-9 with TRBJ2-4; perhaps TRBD1 as D (5 bases). The CDR3 contains 19 residues. V gave up 5 bases and J gave up 1 base, with 24 bases separating them. Per germline, CDR1 SEHNR and CDR2 FQNEAQ (reference sequence).

The J gene is TRBJ2-7, the V gene TRBV7-9; tentatively, D is TRBD2 (5 bases). Trimming removed 8 bases at V and 0 bases at J, with 11 bases between. This CDR3 spans 13 amino acids. The germline CDR1 and CDR2 sequences are SEHNR and FQNEAQ (reference sequence). The CDR3 loop is CASAEGGSYEQYF. As DNA, the CDR3 is TGTGCCAGCGCCGAGGGTGGCTCCTACGAGCAGTACTTC.

This chain uses TRBV11-1 with TRBJ1-1, with D perhaps TRBD1 (6 bases). V was trimmed by 2 bases and J by 3 bases, leaving 10 bases between them. CDR1 is SGHAT and CDR2 is FQDESV in the germline V gene (reference sequence). CDR3 length: 14 residues. CDR3 sequence reads: CASSLRTGYTEAFF. The CDR3 DNA reads TGTGCCAGCAGCTTACGAACAGGGTACACTGAAGCTTTCTTT.

The chain has TRBV2 and TRBJ1-5, with no clear D. V lost 4 bases to trimming and J lost 0 bases, with 4 bases between them. CDR1 SNHLY and CDR2 FYNNEI come from the germline V gene. The CDR3 totals 13 residues. The CDR3: CASSGYSNQPQHF. CDR3 sequence (DNA): TGTGCCAGCAGTGGATATAGCAATCAGCCCCAGCATTTT.

This clone has more than one count but fewer than ten. The rearrangement uses TRBV7-2 and TRBJ2-5; D may be TRBD2 (5 bases). CDR3 length: 15 residues. V dropped 5 bases and J dropped 2 bases, with 15 bases sitting between them. Germline lookup yields CDR1 SGHTA and CDR2 FQGNSA. The CDR3 sequence: CASSPGGRLQETQYF. CDR3 in DNA: TGTGCCAGCAGCCCTGGTGGTCGACTACAAGAGACCCAGTACTTC.

V usage is TRBV2 and J usage is TRBJ2-1; no reliable D call. Germline V gives CDR1 SNHLY, CDR2 FYNNEI. The CDR3 has 16 amino acids. Trimming took 2 bases from V and 7 from J, leaving 18 bases between them. The CDR3 bases are TGTGCCAGCAGTGAATTGACTCCGGCAGGATCGAATGAGCAGTTCTTC. This gives the protein CASSELTPAGSNEQFF.

The J gene is TRBJ1-3, the V gene TRBV30; no definite D call. V lost 7 bases and J lost 6, with 16 bases in between. The CDR3 runs to 13 residues. CDR1 is GTSNPN, CDR2 SVGIG, per germline (reference sequence). The CDR3 sequence is CASNRDGTNTIYF. The CDR3 region has the DNA TGTGCCTCCAACCGTGACGGAACAAACACCATATATTTT. Combining the CDR3 with reference TRBV30 and TRBJ1-3 gives the whole variable domain SQTIHQWPATLVQPVGSPLSLECTVEGTSNPNLYWYRQAAGRGLQLLFYSVGIGQISSEVPQNLSASRPQDRQFILSSKKLLLSDSGFYLCASNRDGTNTIYFGEGSWLTVV.

The chain uses TRBV9 and TRBJ2-3; no definite D call. The CDR3 has 13 amino acids. Per germline, CDR1 SGDLS and CDR2 YYNGEE. The V end lost 4 bases, the J end lost 4 bases, and 10 bases lay between the germline ends. This CDR3 reads CASSPPGPDTQYF. CDR3 bases: TGTGCCAGCAGCCCTCCCGGGCCAGATACGCAGTATTTT.

The V and J genes are TRBV4-1 and TRBJ2-1; 7 bases agree with TRBD2. This CDR3 is built from 13 residues. V shed 0 bases and J 15 bases; nucleotides not matched to a gene: 8. Germline CDR1 MGHRA, CDR2 YSYEKL. Here the CDR3 DNA reads TGCGCCAGCAGCCAAGAATGGGGAGGGCGGGTGTTCTTC. This encodes CASSQEWGGRVFF.

The rearrangement joins TRBV13 to TRBJ2-1, with D perhaps being TRBD1 or TRBD2 (5 bases each). CDR1 and CDR2 (germline): PRHDT, FYEKMQ (reference sequence). Trimming shortened V by 1 base and J by 10 bases, and 8 bases separated the two germline ends. This CDR3 comprises 12 residues. CDR3 loop: CASSLAGPEQFF. In DNA, the CDR3 is TGTGCCAGCAGCTTAGCGGGGCCCGAGCAGTTCTTC.

This chain connects TRBV25-1 to TRBJ1-2; the D is unclear. CDR3 length: 14 amino acids. From germline, CDR1 is MGHDK and CDR2 SYGVNS. V was trimmed by 7 bases and J by 4 bases, leaving 16 bases between them. The CDR3 nucleotides read TGTGCCAGCATAGCCTTAGACCCTCTCTATGGCTACACCTTC. Translating it yields CASIALDPLYGYTF.

This clone was seen a handful of times. V usage is TRBV5-5 and J usage is TRBJ1-6, with D hard to call. V shed 2 bases and J shed 6 bases, with 9 bases lying between them. The germline V gene encodes CDR1 SGHKS and CDR2 YYEKEE (reference sequence). This CDR3 is 14 amino acids long. The chain's CDR3 is CASSFIEFNSPLHF. The CDR3 region has the DNA TGTGCCAGCAGCTTCATAGAGTTTAATTCACCCCTCCACTTT.

The chain employs TRBV7-9 and TRBJ1-1; D possibly corresponds to TRBD1 (5 bases). Deletions cut 1 base from V and 3 bases from J, with 12 bases between. The CDR3 is made up of 15 amino acids. Germline V gene sequence: CDR1 SEHNR, CDR2 FQNEAQ (reference sequence). CDR3 sequence: CASSLGTGLDTEAFF. The CDR3 DNA sequence: TGTGCCAGCAGCTTAGGCACAGGTCTGGACACTGAAGCTTTCTTT. The full variable domain, its missing parts supplied by reference TRBV7-9 and TRBJ1-1, is DTGVSQNPRHKITKRGQNVTFRCDPISEHNRLYWYRQTLGQGPEFLTYFQNEAQLEKSRLLSDRFSAERPKGSFSTLEIQRTEQGDSAMYLCASSLGTGLDTEAFFGQGTRLTVV.

The chain combines TRBV5-1 with TRBJ1-3; D not certain. Germline V gene lookup returns CDR1 SGHRS and CDR2 YFSETQ. The CDR3 is made up of 12 amino acids. Trimming pared 7 bases from V and 3 bases from J, leaving 8 bases between. CDR3 coding DNA: TGCGCCAGCCGGCCCGATGGAAACACCATATATTTT. Protein sequence: CASRPDGNTIYF.

This chain connects TRBV5-1 to TRBJ2-3; D not resolved. The V gene's germline CDR1 is SGHRS and CDR2 YFSETQ. This CDR3 comprises 15 residues. The V and J ends lost 4 bases and 2 bases respectively, with 14 bases between them. The CDR3 DNA sequence: TGCGCCAGCAGCCCCGGCACTGGATCCACAGATACGCAGTATTTT. Its protein is CASSPGTGSTDTQYF.

This rearrangement joins TRBV4-1 to TRBJ2-7; the match to TRBD1 covers 9 bases. The CDR3 contains 14 residues. Per the germline V gene, CDR1 is MGHRA and CDR2 is YSYEKL. J lost 6 bases, V lost 6 bases, and 9 bases had no gene match. In DNA form, the CDR3 reads TGCGCCAGCAGTGGGGGGACAGGGTCGGGCGAGCAGTACTTC. Its protein product is CASSGGTGSGEQYF.

This clone appeared once. The V gene is TRBV15, the J gene TRBJ2-5; D perhaps matches TRBD2 (6 bases). Germline V lookup: CDR1 LNHNV, CDR2 YYDKDF (reference sequence). V was trimmed by 7 bases and J by 5 bases, leaving 23 bases between them. CDR3 length equals 16 residues. CDR3 in DNA: TGTGCCACCACCACGTCGGACCGGGACTCGGTGGAGACCCAGTACTTC. Encoded protein: CATTTSDRDSVETQYF.

The gene calls are TRBV30 and TRBJ1-5, with unresolved D. The CDR3 is 14 amino acids. V was pared by 2 bases and J by 1 base, with 9 bases between. Looked up from germline, CDR1 is GTSNPN and CDR2 is SVGIG (reference sequence). CDR3 DNA: TGTGCCTGGAGTAGCGGGGAGAGCAATCAGCCCCAGCATTTT. The encoded protein is CAWSSGESNQPQHF.

This chain uses TRBV27 with TRBJ2-7, with 12 bases matching TRBD1. The V gene end was trimmed by 3 bases and the J gene end by 6 bases; junction bases not matched to a gene: 3. CDR1 and CDR2 from the germline V gene are MNHEY and SMNVEV (reference sequence). CDR3 length: 14 residues. This chain's CDR3 is CASSFSGQGAEQYF. The CDR3 region has the DNA TGTGCCAGCAGTTTTTCGGGACAGGGGGCCGAGCAGTACTTC.

V usage is TRBV15 and J usage is TRBJ2-3, with D uncertain. This CDR3 has 13 amino acids. In germline, CDR1 is LNHNV, CDR2 YYDKDF (reference sequence). With 4 bases removed from V and 2 bases from J, the gap between germline ends came to 7 bases. The CDR3 DNA follows: TGTGCCACCAGCACGGGCGTCACAGATACGCAGTATTTT. Translating gives CATSTGVTDTQYF.

The V gene is TRBV7-8, the J gene TRBJ2-7; 8 positions match TRBD1. V was clipped by 5 bases and J by 2 bases; unmatched bases: 8. The CDR3 spans 15 residues. Germline V gene lookup returns CDR1 SGHVS and CDR2 FQNEAQ. The CDR3, as DNA: TGTGCCAGCAGCACCTCCGGGACAGGAGCCTACGAGCAGTACTTC. Amino acid sequence: CASSTSGTGAYEQYF. Full variable domain (missing parts from reference TRBV7-8 and TRBJ2-7): GAGVSQSPRYKVAKRGQDVALRCDPISGHVSLFWYQQALGQGPEFLTYFQNEAQLDKSGLPSDRFFAERPEGSVSTLKIQRTQQEDSAVYLCASSTSGTGAYEQYFGPGTRLTVT.